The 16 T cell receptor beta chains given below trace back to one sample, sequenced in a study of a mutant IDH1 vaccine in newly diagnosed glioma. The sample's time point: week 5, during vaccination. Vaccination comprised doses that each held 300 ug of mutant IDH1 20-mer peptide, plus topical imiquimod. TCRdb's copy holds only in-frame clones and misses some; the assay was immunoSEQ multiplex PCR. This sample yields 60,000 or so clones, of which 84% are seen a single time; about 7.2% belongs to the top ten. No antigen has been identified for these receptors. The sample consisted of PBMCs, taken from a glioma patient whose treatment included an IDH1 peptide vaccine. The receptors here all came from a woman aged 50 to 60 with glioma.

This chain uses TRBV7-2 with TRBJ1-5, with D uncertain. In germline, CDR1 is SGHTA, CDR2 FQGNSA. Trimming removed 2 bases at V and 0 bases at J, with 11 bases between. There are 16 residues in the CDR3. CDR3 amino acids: CASSLSMTYSNQPQHF. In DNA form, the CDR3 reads TGTGCCAGCAGCTTATCGATGACGTATAGCAATCAGCCCCAGCATTTT.

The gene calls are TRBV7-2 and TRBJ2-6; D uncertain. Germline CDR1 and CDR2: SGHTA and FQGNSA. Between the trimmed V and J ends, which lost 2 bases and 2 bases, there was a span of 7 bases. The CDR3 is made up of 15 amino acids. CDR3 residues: CASSLMGTGANVLTF. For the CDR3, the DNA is TGTGCCAGCAGCTTAATGGGGACTGGGGCCAACGTCCTGACTTTC.

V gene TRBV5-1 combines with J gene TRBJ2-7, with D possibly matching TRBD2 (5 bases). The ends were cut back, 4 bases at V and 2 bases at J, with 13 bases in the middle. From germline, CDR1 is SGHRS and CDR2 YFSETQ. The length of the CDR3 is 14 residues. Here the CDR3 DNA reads TGCGCCAGCAGCCAGACCGGGGATACCTACGAGCAGTACTTC. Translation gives CASSQTGDTYEQYF.

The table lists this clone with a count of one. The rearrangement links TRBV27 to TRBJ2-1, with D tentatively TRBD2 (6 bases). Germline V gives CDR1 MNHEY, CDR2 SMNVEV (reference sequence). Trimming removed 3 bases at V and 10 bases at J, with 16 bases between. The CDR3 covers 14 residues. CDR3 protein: CASSFMGGPGEQFF. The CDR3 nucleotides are TGTGCCAGCAGTTTCATGGGAGGCCCAGGGGAGCAGTTCTTC.

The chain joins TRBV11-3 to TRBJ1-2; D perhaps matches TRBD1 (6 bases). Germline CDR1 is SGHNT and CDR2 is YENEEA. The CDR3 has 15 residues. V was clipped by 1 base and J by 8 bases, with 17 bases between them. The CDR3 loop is CASSLGTSTGSGYTF. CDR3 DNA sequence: TGTGCCAGCAGCTTAGGGACATCGACAGGATCGGGCTACACCTTC.

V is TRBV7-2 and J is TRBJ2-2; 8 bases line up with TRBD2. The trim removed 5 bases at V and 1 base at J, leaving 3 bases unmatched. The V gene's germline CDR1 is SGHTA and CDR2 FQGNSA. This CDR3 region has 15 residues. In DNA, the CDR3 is TGTGCCAGCAGCGCCCTAGCGGGGAACACCGGGGAGCTGTTTTTT. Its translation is CASSALAGNTGELFF. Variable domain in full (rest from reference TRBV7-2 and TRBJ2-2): GAGVSQSPSNKVTEKGKDVELRCDPISGHTALYWYRQSLGQGLEFLIYFQGNSAPDKSGLPSDRFSAERTGGSVSTLTIQRTQQEDSAVYLCASSALAGNTGELFFGEGSRLTVL.

In DNA form, the CDR3 reads TGTGCCAGCAGTTTGGGGGGACCCCTAGGTGATCAGCCCCAGCATTTT. This codes for CASSLGGPLGDQPQHF. This chain links TRBV27 with TRBJ1-5; tentative D call: TRBD1 (5 bases). This CDR3 has 16 amino acids. Trimming left V 3 bases short and J 5 bases short, with 17 bases between. CDR1 and CDR2 from the germline V gene are MNHEY and SMNVEV (reference sequence).

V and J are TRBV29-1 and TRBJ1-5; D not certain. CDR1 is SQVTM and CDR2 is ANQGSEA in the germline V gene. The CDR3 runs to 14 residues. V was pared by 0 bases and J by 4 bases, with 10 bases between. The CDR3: CSVEEVRENQPQHF. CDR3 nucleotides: TGCAGCGTTGAAGAGGTTCGCGAGAATCAGCCCCAGCATTTT.

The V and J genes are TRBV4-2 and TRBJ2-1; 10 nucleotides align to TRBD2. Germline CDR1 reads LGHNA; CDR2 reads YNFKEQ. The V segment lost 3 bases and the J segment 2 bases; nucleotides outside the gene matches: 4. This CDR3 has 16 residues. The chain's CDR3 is CASSQGAGGPYNEQFF. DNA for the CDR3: TGTGCCAGCAGCCAGGGAGCGGGGGGGCCCTACAATGAGCAGTTCTTC.

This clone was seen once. The CDR3 DNA reads as TGTGCCATCTTTACAGGCCGCTCTGGAAACACCATATATTTT. Protein sequence: CAIFTGRSGNTIYF. The J gene is TRBJ1-3, the V gene TRBV10-3; a weak D match, TRBD1 (5 bases). Germline CDR1 reads ENHRY; CDR2 reads SYGVKD. The CDR3 consists of 14 residues. V was trimmed by 8 bases and J by 0 bases, leaving 11 bases between them.

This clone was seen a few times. The chain's CDR3 is CASGVARNTGELFF. Written as DNA, the CDR3 is TGTGCCAGCGGGGTAGCGAGGAACACCGGGGAGCTGTTTTTT. The chain carries TRBV6-5 and TRBJ2-2; D may be TRBD2 (5 bases). CDR1 and CDR2 from the germline V gene are MNHEY and SVGAGI. This CDR3 is built from 14 residues. Trimming cost V 8 bases and J 1 base, with 11 bases left between them.

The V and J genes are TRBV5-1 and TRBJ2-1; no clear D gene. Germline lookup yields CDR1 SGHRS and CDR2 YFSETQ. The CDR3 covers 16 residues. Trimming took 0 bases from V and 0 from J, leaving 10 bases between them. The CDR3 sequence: CASSLDPGSSYNEQFF. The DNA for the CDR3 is TGCGCCAGCAGCTTGGATCCAGGAAGCTCCTACAATGAGCAGTTCTTC.

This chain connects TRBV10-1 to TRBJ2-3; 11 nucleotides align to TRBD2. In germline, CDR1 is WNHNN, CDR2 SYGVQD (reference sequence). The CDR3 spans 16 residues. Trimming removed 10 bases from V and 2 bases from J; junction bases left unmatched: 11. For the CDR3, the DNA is TGCGCCACCAGGATGCCGGGACTAGCGGCCACAGATACGCAGTATTTT. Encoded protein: CATRMPGLAATDTQYF.

Here the CDR3 reads CASSLGPAGEQFF. The CDR3 DNA is TGCGCCAGCAGCCTGGGACCGGCGGGTGAGCAGTTCTTC. The chain couples TRBV5-1 to TRBJ2-1; either TRBD1 or TRBD2 may fit D (5 bases each). With 4 bases removed from V and 9 bases from J, the gap between germline ends came to 14 bases. The CDR3 loop spans 13 amino acids. The germline CDR1 and CDR2 sequences are SGHRS and YFSETQ.

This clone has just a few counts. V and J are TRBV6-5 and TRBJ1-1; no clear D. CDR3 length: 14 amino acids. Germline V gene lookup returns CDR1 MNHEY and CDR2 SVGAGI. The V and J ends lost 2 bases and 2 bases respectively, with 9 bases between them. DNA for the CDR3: TGTGCCAGCAGTTACGGGAAACCCAACACTGAAGCTTTCTTT. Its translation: CASSYGKPNTEAFF.

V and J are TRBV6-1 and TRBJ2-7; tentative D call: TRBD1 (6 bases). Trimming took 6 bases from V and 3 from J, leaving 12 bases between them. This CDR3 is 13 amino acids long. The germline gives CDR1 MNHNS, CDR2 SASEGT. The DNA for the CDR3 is TGTGCCAGCAGCTTAGGGGGATTCTACGAGCAGTACTTC. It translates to CASSLGGFYEQYF.